A single sample gave rise to the 14 T cell receptor beta chains below, sequenced in a study of T cells after yellow fever vaccination. Using its own MiXCR run on the 5' RACE reads, TCRdb lists one record per CDR3 protein. The data show 50,000 to 65,000 distinct CDR3 sequences, around 6.7% seen once. Here the sequenced sample was CD8+ T cells not binding an NS4B(214-222) dextramer, sorted from PBMCs, taken roughly seven weeks after the first yellow fever vaccination. The receptors shown here come from a man between 18 and 29 years old who received the YFV17D yellow fever vaccine.

The V and J genes are TRBV29-1 and TRBJ1-1; possibly TRBD1 for D (6 bases). This CDR3 has 12 residues. V lost 7 bases to trimming and J lost 13 bases, with 22 bases between them. The germline V gene has CDR1 SQVTM and CDR2 ANQGSEA. The CDR3 nucleotides read TGCAGCGCCCGGGGGGCGCAAGGACTGTTTTTCTTT. Encoded protein: CSARGAQGLFFF.

As regards this clonotype: This CDR3 is missing its conserved last phenylalanine or tryptophan, likely due to a read error. The rearrangement uses TRBV7-9 and TRBJ1-6, with D unresolved. Germline CDR1 reads SEHNR; CDR2 reads FQNEAQ (reference sequence). V was cut by 4 bases and J by 0 bases, with 7 bases left in between. The CDR3 loop spans 15 amino acids. This chain's CDR3 is CASSSPDSYNSPLHS. DNA for the CDR3: TGTGCCAGCAGCTCCCCCGACTCCTATAATTCACCCCTCCACTCT.

This chain links TRBV12-3 or TRBV12-4 with TRBJ1-5, with D possibly being TRBD1 (5 bases). V lost 0 bases and J lost 10, with 10 bases in between. The CDR3 sequence is 13 residues long. The CDR3 sequence: CASSLATQGPQHF. In DNA, the CDR3 is TGTGCCAGCAGTTTAGCCACCCAGGGTCCCCAGCATTTT.

The genes are TRBV27 and TRBJ2-1; 9 positions match TRBD1. This CDR3 comprises 15 residues. The germline V gene has CDR1 MNHEY and CDR2 SMNVEV (reference sequence). J lost 6 bases, V lost 2 bases, and 5 bases had no gene match. This CDR3 is CASSLGTGGRNEQFF. DNA for the CDR3: TGTGCCAGCAGTTTAGGAACAGGGGGCCGCAATGAGCAGTTCTTC.

This clonotype came up once. A much bigger clone sits one base away, suggesting this may be a read error. This chain uses TRBV12-3 or TRBV12-4 with TRBJ1-1; TRBD1 might be the D (5 bases). V was trimmed by 5 bases and J by 4 bases, leaving 14 bases between them. The CDR3 spans 14 residues. DNA for the CDR3: TGTGCCAGCAGTATCGGCAGGGCGGGCACTGAAGCTTTCTTT. Encoded protein: CASSIGRAGTEAFF.

This clonotype occurred a few times. The chain employs TRBV12-3 or TRBV12-4 and TRBJ2-1; 11 bases are a match to TRBD1. This CDR3 is 15 amino acids long. The ends lost 6 bases at V and 7 bases at J; junction bases unmatched: 8. The CDR3 DNA is TGTGCCAGCAGCCGTCGGGGGGACAGGGGGAATGAGCAGTTCTTC. It specifies CASSRRGDRGNEQFF.

The chain has TRBV6-1 and TRBJ1-4; D is unresolved. V lost 7 bases and J 1 base, leaving 16 bases between the germline ends. Per the germline V gene, CDR1 is MNHNS and CDR2 is SASEGT. This CDR3 has 16 residues. This CDR3 is CASTPLPLGTNEKLFF. Written as DNA, the CDR3 is TGTGCCAGCACCCCGCTACCACTTGGAACTAATGAAAAACTGTTTTTT.

The J gene is TRBJ1-6, the V gene TRBV7-8; no reliable D call. The germline V and J ends were trimmed by 1 base and 4 bases, with 11 bases remaining between them. The CDR3 contains 16 residues. Germline V CDR1 and CDR2: SGHVS, FQNEAQ. CDR3 DNA: TGTGCCAGCAGCTTAGGAGGGCCGACGTATAATTCACCCCTCCACTTT. The encoded protein is CASSLGGPTYNSPLHF.

This chain connects TRBV18 to TRBJ2-6; D remains ambiguous. The CDR3 loop spans 17 amino acids. The germline V and J ends were trimmed by 2 bases and 0 bases, with 11 bases remaining between them. The germline CDR1 and CDR2 sequences are KGHSH and LQKENI. CDR3: CASSPSRKTSGANVLTF. CDR3 in DNA: TGTGCCAGCTCACCATCTAGGAAGACCTCTGGGGCCAACGTCCTGACTTTC.

This clonotype was seen at least ten times. The J gene is TRBJ2-7, the V gene TRBV5-6, with 7 positions matching TRBD2. Germline assignment: CDR1 SGHDT and CDR2 YYEEEE. With 0 bases clipped from V and 2 bases from J, the junction kept 2 bases outside the gene matches. CDR3 length: 14 residues. The CDR3 DNA reads TGTGCCAGCAGCTTGGAGCGGGGAACCTACGAGCAGTACTTC. Protein product: CASSLERGTYEQYF.

This clonotype was picked up a small number of times. The V call is TRBV6-5, the J call TRBJ2-7; 9 positions match TRBD1. The CDR3 runs 17 residues. J lost 4 bases, V lost 0 bases, and 10 bases had no gene match. CDR1 MNHEY and CDR2 SVGAGI come from the germline V gene. The CDR3 reads CASSYSAPPGQGYEQYV. CDR3 nucleotide sequence: TGTGCCAGCAGTTACTCGGCCCCCCCGGGACAGGGTTACGAGCAGTACGTC.

This clonotype showed up just a few times. CDR3 region: CASSQSGFEGGGELFF. The CDR3 DNA sequence: TGTGCCAGCAGCCAAAGTGGATTCGAGGGGGGCGGGGAGCTGTTTTTT. The genes are TRBV7-2 and TRBJ2-2, with D possibly being TRBD1 or TRBD2 (6 bases each). The germline V and J ends were trimmed by 5 bases and 7 bases, with 20 bases remaining between them. The V gene's germline CDR1 is SGHTA and CDR2 FQGNSA. This CDR3 comprises 16 residues.

The chain joins TRBV7-3 to TRBJ2-1; D unclear. CDR3 length: 15 residues. Trimming removed 0 bases from V and 0 bases from J, with 6 bases in between. Germline CDR1 reads SGHTA; CDR2 reads FQGTGA. Written as DNA, the CDR3 is TGTGCCAGCAGCTTAACCAGTTACTCCTACAATGAGCAGTTCTTC. Amino acid sequence: CASSLTSYSYNEQFF.

The table lists this clonotype with a few counts. DNA of the CDR3: TGTGCCAGCAGCTTGGACAGAAGCACAGATACGCAGTATTTT. Encoded protein: CASSLDRSTDTQYF. V and J are TRBV5-6 and TRBJ2-3; D is uncertain. The V end was cut by 0 bases, the J end by 0 bases, with 5 bases between. Germline assignment: CDR1 SGHDT and CDR2 YYEEEE. The CDR3 runs to 14 residues.